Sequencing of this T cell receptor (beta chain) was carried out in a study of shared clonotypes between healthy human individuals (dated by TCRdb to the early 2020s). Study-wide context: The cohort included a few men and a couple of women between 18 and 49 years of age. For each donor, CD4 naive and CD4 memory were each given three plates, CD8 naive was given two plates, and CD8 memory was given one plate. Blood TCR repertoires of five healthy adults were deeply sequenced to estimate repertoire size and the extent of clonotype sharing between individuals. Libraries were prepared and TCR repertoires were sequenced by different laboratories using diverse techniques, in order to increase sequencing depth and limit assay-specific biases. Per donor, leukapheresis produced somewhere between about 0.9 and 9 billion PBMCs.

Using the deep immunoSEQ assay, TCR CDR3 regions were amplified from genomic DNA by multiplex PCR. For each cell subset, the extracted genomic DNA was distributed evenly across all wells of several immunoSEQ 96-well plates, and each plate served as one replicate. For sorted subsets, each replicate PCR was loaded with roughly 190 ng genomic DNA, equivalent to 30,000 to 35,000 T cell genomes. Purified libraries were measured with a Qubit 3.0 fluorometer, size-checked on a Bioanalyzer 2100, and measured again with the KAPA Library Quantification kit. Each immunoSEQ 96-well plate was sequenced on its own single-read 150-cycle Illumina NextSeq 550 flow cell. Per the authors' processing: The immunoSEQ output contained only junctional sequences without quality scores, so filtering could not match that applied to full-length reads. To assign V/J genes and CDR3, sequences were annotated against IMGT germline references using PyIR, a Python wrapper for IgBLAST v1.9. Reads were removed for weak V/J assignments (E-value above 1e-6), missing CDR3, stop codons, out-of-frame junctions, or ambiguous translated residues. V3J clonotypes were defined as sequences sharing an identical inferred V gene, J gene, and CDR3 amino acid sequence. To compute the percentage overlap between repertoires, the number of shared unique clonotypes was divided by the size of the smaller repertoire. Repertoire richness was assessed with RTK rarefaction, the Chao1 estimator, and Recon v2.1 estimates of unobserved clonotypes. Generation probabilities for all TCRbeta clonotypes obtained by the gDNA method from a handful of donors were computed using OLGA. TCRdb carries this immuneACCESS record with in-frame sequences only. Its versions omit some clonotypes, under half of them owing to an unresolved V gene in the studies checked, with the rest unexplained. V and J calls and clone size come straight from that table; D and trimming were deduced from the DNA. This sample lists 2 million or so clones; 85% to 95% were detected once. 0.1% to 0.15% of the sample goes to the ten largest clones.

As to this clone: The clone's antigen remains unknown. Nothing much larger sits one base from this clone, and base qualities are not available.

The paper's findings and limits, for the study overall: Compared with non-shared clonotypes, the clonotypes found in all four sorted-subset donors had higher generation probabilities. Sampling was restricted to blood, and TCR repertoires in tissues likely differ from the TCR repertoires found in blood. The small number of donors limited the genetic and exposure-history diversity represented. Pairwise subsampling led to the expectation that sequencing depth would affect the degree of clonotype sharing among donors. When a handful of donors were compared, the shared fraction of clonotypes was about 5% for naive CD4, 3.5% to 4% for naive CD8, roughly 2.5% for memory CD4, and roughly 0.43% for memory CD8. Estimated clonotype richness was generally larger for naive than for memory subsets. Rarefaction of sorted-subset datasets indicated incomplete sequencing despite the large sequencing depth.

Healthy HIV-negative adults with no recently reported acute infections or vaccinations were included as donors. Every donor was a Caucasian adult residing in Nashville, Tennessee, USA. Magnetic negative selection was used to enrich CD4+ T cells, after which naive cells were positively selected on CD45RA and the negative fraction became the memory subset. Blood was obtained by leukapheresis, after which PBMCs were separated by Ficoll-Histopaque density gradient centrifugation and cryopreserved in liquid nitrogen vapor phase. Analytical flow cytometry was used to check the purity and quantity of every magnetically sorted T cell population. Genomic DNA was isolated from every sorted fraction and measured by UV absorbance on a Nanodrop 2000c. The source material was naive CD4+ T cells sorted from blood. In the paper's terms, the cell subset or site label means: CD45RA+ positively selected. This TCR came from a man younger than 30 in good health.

The CDR3 amino acid sequence is: CACLPQGLPGDTQYF. The DNA sequence reads TGTGCCTGTTTACCCCAGGGGCTTCCTGGGGATACGCAGTATTTT. The receptor chain draws on TRBV30 and TRBJ2-3, and perhaps TRBD1 as D gene, on 6 matching bases. V was cut back by 6 bases and J by 6 bases, leaving a gap of 22 bases between them. According to the germline V gene (reference sequence), CDR1 reads GTSNPN and CDR2 reads SVGIG. The CDR3, from cysteine to phenylalanine, totals 15 residues. Only the CDR3 portion is preserved as DNA: 45 bases, with reading frame beginning at the first base.